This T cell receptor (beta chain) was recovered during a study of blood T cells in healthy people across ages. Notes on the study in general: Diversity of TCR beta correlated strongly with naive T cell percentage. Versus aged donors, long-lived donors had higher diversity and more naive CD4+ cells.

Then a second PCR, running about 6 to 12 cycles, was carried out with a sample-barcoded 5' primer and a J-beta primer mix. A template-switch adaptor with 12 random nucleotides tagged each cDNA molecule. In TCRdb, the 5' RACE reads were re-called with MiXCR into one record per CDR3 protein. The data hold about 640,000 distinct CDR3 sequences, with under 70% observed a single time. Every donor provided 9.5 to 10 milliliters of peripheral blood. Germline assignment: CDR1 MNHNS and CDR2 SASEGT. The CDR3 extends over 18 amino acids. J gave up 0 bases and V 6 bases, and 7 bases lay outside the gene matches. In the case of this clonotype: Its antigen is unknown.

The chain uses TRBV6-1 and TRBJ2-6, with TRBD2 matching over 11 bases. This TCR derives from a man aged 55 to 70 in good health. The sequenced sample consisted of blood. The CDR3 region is CASRALAGGPSGANVLTF. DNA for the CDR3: TGTGCCAGCAGGGCCCTAGCGGGGGGCCCCTCTGGGGCCAACGTCCTGACTTTC.